The TCR beta chain described here comes from a study of T cell repertoires in cytomegalovirus infection. Broader study findings: Cumulative frequency of public TCR beta families picked out carriers of CMV plus the relevant HLA. HLA-C-restricted CMV-specific TCR beta clonotypes prevailed in the ex vivo response.

This clonotype was counted ten times or more. The antigen is unknown. MiXCR, applied by TCRdb to the reads, yields one record per CDR3 protein. The data contain 200,000 to 300,000 distinct CDR3 sequences, approximately 10% of them seen just once; the ten biggest clones take up over 12%. The sequenced sample was PBMCs. The clonotype comes from a human donor in good health (CMV status not recorded). Some clones in this sample may be carry-over from other donors' samples.

CDR3 DNA: TGTGCCAGCAACGCGGGAGTAGGGTACGAGCAGTACTTC. It codes for CASNAGVGYEQYF. The J gene is TRBJ2-7, the V gene TRBV7-9, with 7 bases identical to TRBD2. The CDR3 has 13 amino acids. After removal of 7 bases from V and 4 bases from J, the junction contained 7 bases not matched to a gene. Germline values: CDR1 SEHNR, CDR2 FQNEAQ (reference sequence).